The present T cell receptor (beta chain) was sequenced within a study of T cells in Graves' hyperthyroidism and ophthalmopathy. Germline CDR1 MNHEY, CDR2 SMNVEV (reference sequence). The length of the CDR3 is 13 residues. Trimming shortened V by 6 bases and J by 4 bases, and 12 bases separated the two germline ends. The source material, RNA transcripts, was used to amplify TCR beta CDR3 regions. Carried out on the TCR CDR3, a first-round RT-PCR used the HTBI primer set. MiXCR, applied by TCRdb to the multiplex PCR reads, yields one record per CDR3 protein. The sample gives 350,000 to 400,000 distinct CDR3 sequences, over 11% of which show up once; approximately 11% is in the top ten. Diagnoses rested on clinical symptoms, serum thyroxine and TRAb, thyroid ultrasound and orbital computed tomography.

The receptor was isolated from a woman aged 55-69 years with Graves' hyperthyroidism. Specimen: blood. The chain links TRBV27 to TRBJ1-1, with D possibly matching TRBD1 (5 bases). CDR3 bases: TGTGCCAGCAGGGCTGGGGGGGTCACTGAAGCTTTCTTT. Amino acid sequence: CASRAGGVTEAFF.